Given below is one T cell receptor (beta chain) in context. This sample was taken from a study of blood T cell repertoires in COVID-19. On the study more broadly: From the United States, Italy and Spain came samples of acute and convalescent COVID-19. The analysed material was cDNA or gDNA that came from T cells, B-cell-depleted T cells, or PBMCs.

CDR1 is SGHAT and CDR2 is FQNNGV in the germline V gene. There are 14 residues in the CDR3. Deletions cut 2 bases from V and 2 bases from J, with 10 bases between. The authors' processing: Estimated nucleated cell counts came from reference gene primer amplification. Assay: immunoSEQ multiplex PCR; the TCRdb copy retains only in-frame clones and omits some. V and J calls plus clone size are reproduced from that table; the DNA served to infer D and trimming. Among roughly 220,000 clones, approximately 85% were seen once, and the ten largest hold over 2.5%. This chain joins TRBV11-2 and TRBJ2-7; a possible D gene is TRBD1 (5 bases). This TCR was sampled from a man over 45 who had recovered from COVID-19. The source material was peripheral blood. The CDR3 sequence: CASSLQGLTYEQYF. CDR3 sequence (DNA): TGTGCCAGCAGCTTACAGGGCCTAACCTACGAGCAGTACTTC.